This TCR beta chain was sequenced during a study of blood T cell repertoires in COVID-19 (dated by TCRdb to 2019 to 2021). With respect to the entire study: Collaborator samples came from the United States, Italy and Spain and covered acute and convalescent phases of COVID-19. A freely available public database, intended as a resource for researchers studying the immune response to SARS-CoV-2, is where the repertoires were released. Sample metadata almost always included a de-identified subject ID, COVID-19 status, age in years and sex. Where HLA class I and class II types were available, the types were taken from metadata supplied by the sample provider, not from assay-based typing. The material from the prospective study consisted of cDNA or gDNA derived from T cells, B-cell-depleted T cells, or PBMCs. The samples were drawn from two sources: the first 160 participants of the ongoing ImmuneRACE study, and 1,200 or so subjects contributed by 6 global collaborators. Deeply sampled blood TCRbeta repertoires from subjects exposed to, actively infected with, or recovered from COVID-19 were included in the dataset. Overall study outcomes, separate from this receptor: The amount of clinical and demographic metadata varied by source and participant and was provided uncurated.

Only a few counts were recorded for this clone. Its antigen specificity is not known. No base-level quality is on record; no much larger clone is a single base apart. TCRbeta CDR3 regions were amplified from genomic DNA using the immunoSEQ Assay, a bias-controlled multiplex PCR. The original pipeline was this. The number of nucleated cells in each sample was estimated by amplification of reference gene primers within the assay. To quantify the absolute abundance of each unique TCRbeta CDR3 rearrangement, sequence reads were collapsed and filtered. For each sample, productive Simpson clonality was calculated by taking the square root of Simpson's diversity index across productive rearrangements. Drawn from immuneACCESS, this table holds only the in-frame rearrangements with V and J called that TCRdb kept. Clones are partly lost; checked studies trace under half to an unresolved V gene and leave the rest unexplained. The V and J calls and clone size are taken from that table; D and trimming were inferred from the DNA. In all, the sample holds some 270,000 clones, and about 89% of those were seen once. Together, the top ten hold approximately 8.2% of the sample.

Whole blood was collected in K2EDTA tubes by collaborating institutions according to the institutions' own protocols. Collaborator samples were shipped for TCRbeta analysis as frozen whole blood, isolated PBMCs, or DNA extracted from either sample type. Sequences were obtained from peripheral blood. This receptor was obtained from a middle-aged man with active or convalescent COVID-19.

CDR3 reads: CAWGYGALSNQPQHF. The DNA sequence is given as TGTGCCTGGGGGTATGGGGCCCTGAGCAATCAGCCCCAGCATTTT. The rearranged segments are TRBV30 and TRBJ1-5; a weak D assignment points to TRBD1 (5 bases agree). The CDR3 has 15 amino acids, counting the end cysteine and phenylalanine. Only the CDR3 portion is preserved as DNA: 45 bases, with reading frame beginning at the first base. Sequences GTSNPN (CDR1) and SVGIG (CDR2) are obtained from the germline V gene (reference sequence). Relative to germline, V is 5 bases shorter and J is 1 base shorter, with 15 bases between their ends.